The T cell receptor beta chain under discussion was sequenced for a study of blood T cell repertoires in COVID-19. Study as a whole: Samples came from the United States, Italy and Spain, spanning acute and convalescent COVID-19. T cells, B-cell-depleted T cells, or PBMCs provided the cDNA or gDNA that served as material.

The germline V gene encodes CDR1 GTSNPN and CDR2 SVGIG (reference sequence). The V and J ends lost 1 base and 7 bases respectively, with 13 bases between them. The CDR3 has 14 amino acids. Original handling: Reference gene primer amplification yielded estimated nucleated cell counts. The table came from immunoSEQ multiplex PCR; TCRdb's copy has only in-frame clones and leaves some out. Clone size and the V and J calls come from that table; the DNA yielded D and trimming. Among about 200,000 clones, roughly 90% were seen once, and the ten largest hold roughly 5.6%. In its sample, this clone was seen once.

The chain carries TRBV30 and TRBJ1-4; D is possibly TRBD1 (5 bases). This clonotype originated in a woman aged 40 to 55 who had recovered from COVID-19. Material: peripheral blood. The CDR3 sequence: CAWSGQGWSEKLFF. CDR3 nucleotide sequence: TGTGCCTGGAGTGGGCAGGGATGGTCTGAAAAACTGTTTTTT.